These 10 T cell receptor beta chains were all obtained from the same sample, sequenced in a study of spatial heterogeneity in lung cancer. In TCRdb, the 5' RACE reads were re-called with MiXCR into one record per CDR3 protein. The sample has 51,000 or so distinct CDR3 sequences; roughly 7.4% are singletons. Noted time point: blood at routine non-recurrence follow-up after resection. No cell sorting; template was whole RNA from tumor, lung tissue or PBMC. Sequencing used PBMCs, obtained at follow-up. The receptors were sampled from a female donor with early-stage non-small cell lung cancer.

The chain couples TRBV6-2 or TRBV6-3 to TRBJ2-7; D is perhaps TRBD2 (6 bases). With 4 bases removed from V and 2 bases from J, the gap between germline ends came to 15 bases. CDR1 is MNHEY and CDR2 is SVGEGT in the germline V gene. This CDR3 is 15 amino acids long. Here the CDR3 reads CASSSLDYDAYEQYF. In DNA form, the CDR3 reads TGTGCCAGCAGTTCCCTGGACTATGACGCCTACGAGCAGTACTTC.

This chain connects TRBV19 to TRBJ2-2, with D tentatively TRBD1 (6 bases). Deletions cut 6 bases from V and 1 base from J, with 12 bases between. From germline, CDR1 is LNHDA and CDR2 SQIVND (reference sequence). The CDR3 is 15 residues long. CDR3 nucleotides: TGTGCCAGTAGGTCCGGGACAAAGAACACCGGGGAGCTGTTTTTT. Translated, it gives CASRSGTKNTGELFF.

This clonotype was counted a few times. The CDR3 nucleotides read TGCGCCAGCAGTTCCCACAGGACAGGGCCAGAGCAGTACTTC. Amino acid sequence: CASSSHRTGPEQYF. The V call is TRBV10-1, the J call TRBJ2-7; 8 bases line up with TRBD1. CDR3 length: 14 residues. Trimming cost V 5 bases and J 7 bases; bases outside gene matches: 10. Germline-derived CDR1 and CDR2 are WNHNN and SYGVQD (reference sequence).

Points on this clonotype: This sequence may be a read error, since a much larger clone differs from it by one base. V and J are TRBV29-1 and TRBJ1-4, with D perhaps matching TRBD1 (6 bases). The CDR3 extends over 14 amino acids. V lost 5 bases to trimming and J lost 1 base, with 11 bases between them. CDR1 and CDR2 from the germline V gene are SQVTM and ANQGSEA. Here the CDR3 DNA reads TGCAGCGTTAAGGGGGTCAAAACTAATGAAAAACTGTTTTTT. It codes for CSVKGVKTNEKLFF.

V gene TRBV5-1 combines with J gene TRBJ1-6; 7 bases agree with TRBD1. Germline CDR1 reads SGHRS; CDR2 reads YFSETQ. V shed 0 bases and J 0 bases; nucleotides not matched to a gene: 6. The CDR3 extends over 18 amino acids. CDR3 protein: CASSLVHRGSSYNSPLHF. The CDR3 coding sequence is TGCGCCAGCAGCTTGGTTCACAGGGGTAGCTCCTATAATTCACCCCTCCACTTT.

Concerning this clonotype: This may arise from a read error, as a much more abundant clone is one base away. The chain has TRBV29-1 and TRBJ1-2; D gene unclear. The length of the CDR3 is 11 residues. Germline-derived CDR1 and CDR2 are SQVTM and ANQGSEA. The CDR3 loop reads CGVEAPDGYTF. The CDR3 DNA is TGCGGCGTTGAAGCCCCGGATGGCTACACCTTC. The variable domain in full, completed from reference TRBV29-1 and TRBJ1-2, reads SAVISQKPSRDICQRGTSLTIQCQVDSQVTMMFWYRQQPGQSLTLIATANQGSEATYESGFVIDKFPISRPNLTFSTLTVSNMSPEDSSIYLCGVEAPDGYTFGSGTRLTVV.

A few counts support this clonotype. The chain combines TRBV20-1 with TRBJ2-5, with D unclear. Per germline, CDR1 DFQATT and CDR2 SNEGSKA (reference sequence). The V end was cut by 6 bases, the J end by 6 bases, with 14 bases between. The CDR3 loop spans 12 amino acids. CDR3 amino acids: CSAEQIAKTQYF. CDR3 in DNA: TGCAGTGCCGAACAGATTGCGAAGACCCAGTACTTC.

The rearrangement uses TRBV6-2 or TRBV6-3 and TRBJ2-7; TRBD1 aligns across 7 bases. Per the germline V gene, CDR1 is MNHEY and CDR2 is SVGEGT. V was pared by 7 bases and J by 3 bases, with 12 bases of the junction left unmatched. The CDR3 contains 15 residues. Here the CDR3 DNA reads TGTGCCAGCACCCTCGGCCCGGGACAGAGCTACGAGCAGTACTTC. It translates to CASTLGPGQSYEQYF.

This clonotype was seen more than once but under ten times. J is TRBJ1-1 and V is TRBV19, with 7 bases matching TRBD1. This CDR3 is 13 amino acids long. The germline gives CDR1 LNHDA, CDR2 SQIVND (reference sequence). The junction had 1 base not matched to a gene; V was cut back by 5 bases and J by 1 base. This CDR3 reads CASSDRENTEAFF. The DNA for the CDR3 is TGTGCCAGTAGTGACAGGGAGAACACTGAAGCTTTCTTT.

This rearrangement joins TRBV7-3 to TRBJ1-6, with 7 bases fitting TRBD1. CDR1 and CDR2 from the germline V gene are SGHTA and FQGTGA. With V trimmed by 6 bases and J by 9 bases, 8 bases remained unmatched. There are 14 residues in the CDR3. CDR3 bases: TGTGCCAGCAGAGAACAGGGGAGCGGTTCACCCCTCCACTTT. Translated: CASREQGSGSPLHF.